The text below deals with one T cell receptor beta chain. Its antigen is as yet unknown. The data originate from a study of graft-versus-host responses after intestinal transplantation. Study in general: Following induction with anti-thymocyte globulin, all recipients were given tacrolimus and steroids for two to three years.

Processing was applied to graft tissue in order to liberate intraepithelial and lamina propria lymphocytes. Study-level points and caveats: GvH clones appeared in recipient marrow, some first in ileum or blood. Patients with graft-donor T cell macrochimerism had high graft-versus-host to host-versus-graft clonal ratios in allografts.

The CDR3 loop spans 12 amino acids. V was pared by 2 bases and J by 4 bases, with 5 bases between. Germline V gene sequence: CDR1 SGHRS, CDR2 YFSETQ. Method: immunoSEQ multiplex PCR; TCRdb's copy keeps in-frame clones and lacks some. The sample includes some 16,000 clones, about 80% seen only once; the top ten take about 6.1%. The clonotype originates from a human patient who received an intestinal transplant, so some T cells may come from the graft donor. The V and J genes are TRBV5-1 and TRBJ2-3; no reliable D call. This material consisted of ileum tissue, taken 17 days after transplant. The DNA of the CDR3 is TGCGCCAGCAGCTTCGGCGCAGATACGCAGTATTTT. Residues: CASSFGADTQYF.